This T cell receptor (beta chain) was profiled in a study of cytomegalovirus exposure and HLA in healthy donors (dated by TCRdb to the late 2010s). In terms of the full investigation: In an earlier analysis of fewer than 750 of the donors, 276 Gb of sequence data and approximately 120 million unique TCR beta sequences from about 180 million T cells were reported. Roughly 300 gigabases of sequencing data and tens of millions of unique TCR sequences made up an early release that covered roughly 670 HLA-typed donors. The genetic ancestry cluster associated with self-reported Caucasian donors included over 80% of the 300 to 400 genotyped donors. The study was designed to test whether signatures of past pathogen exposure could be identified by cataloging public T cell receptors. The study used immunosequencing to profile the T cell repertoires of around 600 subjects and linked those repertoires to cytomegalovirus serostatus. In addition to the first cohort of 500 to 850 subjects, a separate validation cohort of approximately 110 different subjects was used. To predict cytomegalovirus infection status, the study brought together high-throughput TCR immunosequencing, statistical association of individual TCRs with disease status, and machine learning. A later analysis re-analyzed previously published TCR beta repertoires from hundreds of donors and added high-resolution HLA genotyping to study TCR occurrence patterns. Rather than drawing on any new phenotypic data, the later analysis identified candidate immune exposures from TCR beta sequences and the way those sequences occurred across donors. To decide whether each TCR beta V gene segment behaved as functional or pseudogenic, an earlier analysis of approximately 620 of the donors relied on high-throughput TCR beta sequencing. Alongside the repertoire data, information on donor age, sex, ethnicity and CMV serostatus was compiled. A later genetic analysis used genome-wide SNP genotypes for about 60% of the roughly 700 donors, treating that subset as a discovery cohort. All discovery cohort repertoires had been generated using a single sequencing platform. Both class I and class II loci were covered by HLA typing, at four-digit resolution. Typing coverage differed by locus: A, B, C, DRB1 and DQB1 were typed in about 629-640 donors, DQA1 in about 550, DPA1 in 600 to 610, and DPB1 in 472. Five DR-DQ haplotypes were treated as single units for association and clustering because of strong linkage in the cohort. Among 398 genotyped donors of the cohort, an average of roughly 230,000 unique TCR beta nucleotide sequences was sequenced per donor, of which 15% to 20% were non-productive. Broad study findings and their caveats: A later analysis found that HLA-associated TCR beta chains were more clonally expanded and had lower generation probabilities than equally common non-associated chains. This cohort had only TCR beta chains sequenced, and the lack of alpha or paired-chain data limited which features could be detected. The classifier was reported to diagnose cytomegalovirus status with high specificity and sensitivity in both the original cohort and the validation cohort. In the study, around 150 TCR beta chains were listed as associated with cytomegalovirus. According to a later analysis, most CMV-associated TCR beta chains appeared to be HLA-restricted, and the HLA associations seemed to be driven largely by CMV exposure. Linkage disequilibrium might explain the correlated functional status among segregating V segments, but an unknown experimental factor could not be ruled out. Because some donors lacked HLA typing at each locus, the association tests relied only on the typed subset. In a later analysis, TCR association rates were found to vary across HLA loci, with the most associated TCRs seen for DRB1 alleles and the fewest for HLA-C alleles. It was suggested by the authors that the approach could potentially be generalized to other disease states and immunological phenotypes. In an earlier analysis of approximately 600 of the donors, most TCR beta V segments were observed in productive rearrangements about 87% or about 30% of the time, broadly matching IMGT annotations. According to a later genetic analysis, donors in an Asian-associated ancestry cluster had fewer N-insertions in productive TCRs than the approximately 670-donor mean. A further reported finding was that TCR beta sequences accurately predicted the HLA-A and HLA-B alleles for most subjects in the first cohort. The earlier analysis of nearly 600 of the donors excluded around 17 rarely observed V segments, including chromosome 9 orphons, because counts were too low. In a later analysis, several top co-occurrence clusters were reported to appear linked to parvovirus B19, influenza, CMV and Epstein-Barr virus. At a false discovery rate of 0.05, a later analysis linked about 17,000 TCR beta sequences to specific HLA alleles. Immune exposure information for the cohort was limited to CMV serostatus. Three of the identified cytomegalovirus-associated TCR beta chains were confirmed in vitro to be specific for cytomegalovirus antigens. Across donors, most TCR sequences were observed very rarely, whereas some public TCRs were present in many individuals. In a later genetic analysis, a missense DCLRE1C variant was associated with V-gene and J-gene trimming of TCR beta chains, and the association was replicated in an independent cohort. When HLA alleles, especially DR and DQ, strongly co-occurred, TCR associations were difficult to assign to individual alleles. Sequencing depth was assumed to be roughly uniform across donors in the presence/absence analyses, though that assumption may not hold. A group of highly shared sequence variants was considered likely to be a technical artifact of the sequencing pipeline.

The library was produced with the immunoSEQ multiplex PCR assay. For the multiplex PCR, a mixture combining 60 forward primers for TCR Vbeta segments and 13 reverse primers for TCR Jbeta segments was used. The CDR3 region of rearranged TCR beta genes was amplified from genomic DNA by a multiplex PCR assay. On the Illumina HiSeq System, the amplified TCR beta libraries were sequenced as 87-base-pair reads. Turning to the authors' computational methods: In a later analysis, tens of millions of unique TCR beta chains were counted across the 650 to 750 repertoires, and some 10 million of these chains were shared by at least two donors. Raw reads were error-corrected and collapsed into unique sequences by a nearest-neighbor algorithm in which closely related sequences were merged to remove PCR and sequencing errors. CDR3 sequences were aligned to IMGT reference sequences to assign V, D and J gene segments. For a sequence to be retained, a match of at least six nucleotides to both a V gene segment and a J gene segment was required. A rearrangement counted as productive if the CDR3 had no stop codons and remained in frame with V and J, and every other rearrangement counted as non-productive. CDR3 was defined according to IMGT convention as the region running from the second conserved V-encoded cysteine to the conserved J-encoded phenylalanine. The earlier analysis of approximately 500 of the donors excluded sequences that lacked an unambiguous match to a single V gene segment. In an earlier analysis of about 590 of the donors, a V segment was called functional when productive rearrangements were above 56.7%, and segregating when the standard deviation between donors exceeded 5%. A statistical classification framework was developed to diagnose cytomegalovirus status using the catalog of TCR beta chain sequences. In a later analysis, TCR nucleotide sequences were compared against IMGT/GENE-DB human TR gene sequences so that V and J genes could be assigned. A later analysis assigned CDR3 sequences and most-parsimonious VDJ recombination scenarios with the TCRdist pipeline. In a later analysis, every TCR beta chain was defined by the combination of its CDR3 amino acid sequence and its V-gene family, and reads without a unique V-gene family were dropped. In a later analysis, around 650 highly shared, low-generation-probability nucleotide sequences were removed to address suspected cross-contamination and a sequencing artifact. For each public chain, a later analysis derived a clonal expansion index from normalized ranks of inferred template counts within each repertoire. In a later analysis, generation probabilities were computed using a VDJ recombination model fitted to out-of-frame rearrangements, and the results were checked against IGoR. In a later analysis, hypergeometric tests were used to score TCR-TCR, TCR-HLA and TCR-CMV co-occurrence, with a repertoire-size bias correction applied to TCR pairs. In a later analysis, false discovery rates were estimated by permuting HLA or CMV assignments 20 times. In a later analysis, co-occurring TCRs were grouped with DBSCAN, and TCRdist sequence similarity was added when clustering was performed within HLA-allele-positive subsets. Repertoires with fewer than 30,000 or more than 120,000 public chains were left out of co-occurrence clustering, as were about five repertoires with anomalous nucleotide sharing. TCRdb took this table from immuneACCESS and kept in-frame rearrangements with V and J called. Such tables lack part of the clones; where checked against another copy, unresolved V genes explain under half of the gap, and the rest is unexplained. The V and J calls and the clone size are those of that table, but D and trimming were determined from the DNA. The table kept for this sample lists under 200,000 clones. The ten largest clones represent about 6% of the sample.

The cohort consisted of some 730 healthy bone marrow donors. Cohort members were all nominally healthy when sampled, although unrecorded immune exposures were likely present. The donor tested CMV seronegative and was one of the 352 seronegative cohort members. Each donor provided a peripheral blood sample, and peripheral blood mononuclear cells were used for TCR beta sequencing. The Qiagen DNeasy Blood Extraction Kit was used to extract genomic DNA from the blood cell samples. A word on this clone: Its antigen has not been determined.

This clonotype originated in a man younger than 40 in good health and CMV-seronegative. The specimen was PBMCs.

The DNA is TGTGCCAGCAGCTTAGCCGGGACAGGGGACTCTGAGCAGTTCTTC. This gives the protein CASSLAGTGDSEQFF. Recombination linked TRBV11-3 to TRBJ2-1; TRBD1 fits 10 bases in the junction. From the germline V gene, CDR1 is SGHNT and CDR2 is YENEEA. Relative to germline, V is missing 1 base and J is missing 9 bases, with 6 bases of the junction outside any gene match. The CDR3 measures 15 amino acids from cysteine to phenylalanine. The CDR3 DNA has 45 bases and is translated from base 1. This CDR3, with the reference TRBV11-3 and TRBJ2-1 proteins standing in past its ends, gives the full variable domain EAGVVQSPRYKIIEKKQPVAFWCNPISGHNTLYWYLQNLGQGPELLIRYENEEAVDDSQLPKDRFSAERLKGVDSTLKIQPAELGDSAVYLCASSLAGTGDSEQFFGPGTRLTVL.